One sample yielded the 18 T cell receptor beta chains listed below, sequenced in a study of CD8 T cells in ankylosing spondylitis. TCRdb processed the 5' RACE reads anew with MiXCR; each CDR3 protein has one entry. The data hold about 39,000 distinct CDR3 sequences, with under 13% observed a single time. The sequenced sample consisted of blood, either unsorted or a sorted T cell fraction (not recorded which). The receptors derive from a male donor with ankylosing spondylitis or in good health (not recorded which).

This clonotype was picked up many times. The chain combines TRBV5-1 with TRBJ2-1; TRBD2 agrees at 9 bases. The germline CDR1 and CDR2 sequences are SGHRS and YFSETQ. The CDR3 runs 16 residues. V lost 6 bases to trimming and J lost 6 bases; unmatched junction nucleotides: 13. The CDR3 loop is CASMAGGTSLFNEQFF. CDR3 DNA: TGCGCCAGCATGGCGGGGGGGACCTCCTTATTCAATGAGCAGTTCTTC.

This clonotype was seen many times. This chain's CDR3 is CAAGTSGTYEQYF. The CDR3 coding sequence is TGTGCCGCCGGGACTAGCGGGACCTACGAGCAGTACTTC. The V call is TRBV10-3, the J call TRBJ2-7; 13 bases are shared with TRBD2. After removal of 11 bases from V and 2 bases from J, the junction contained 3 bases not matched to a gene. The CDR3 has 13 residues. Germline assignment: CDR1 ENHRY and CDR2 SYGVKD.

The J gene is TRBJ2-1, the V gene TRBV20-1, with D hard to call. The germline gives CDR1 DFQATT, CDR2 SNEGSKA (reference sequence). The CDR3 has 14 residues. V lost 5 bases and J 0 bases, leaving 11 bases between the germline ends. Written as DNA, the CDR3 is TGCAGTGCTCCCGGCTTAAGCTCCTACAATGAGCAGTTCTTC. Protein product: CSAPGLSSYNEQFF.

The chain recombines TRBV5-1 with TRBJ1-1; weak D call: TRBD1 (6 bases). This CDR3 is 16 amino acids long. Trimming removed 1 base from V and 0 bases from J, with 13 bases in between. Germline V gives CDR1 SGHRS, CDR2 YFSETQ. CDR3 in DNA: TGCGCCAGCAGCTTGAACCAGGGGACCGTGAACACTGAAGCTTTCTTT. Residues: CASSLNQGTVNTEAFF.

This clonotype was seen a handful of times. The V and J genes are TRBV4-1 and TRBJ1-1; D gene uncertain. The germline CDR1 and CDR2 sequences are MGHRA and YSYEKL. CDR3 size: 15 residues. Trimming pared 2 bases from V and 1 base from J, leaving 11 bases between. As DNA, the CDR3 is TGCGCCAGCAGCCAACTGCGTTTTGGGAACACTGAAGCTTTCTTT. Translation gives CASSQLRFGNTEAFF.

A few counts support this clonotype. J is TRBJ2-1 and V is TRBV20-1, with 11 bases fitting TRBD2. V dropped 4 bases and J dropped 9; count of bases not matched to a gene: 5. The length of the CDR3 is 13 residues. Germline-derived CDR1 and CDR2 are DFQATT and SNEGSKA (reference sequence). The DNA of the CDR3 is TGCAGTGCTATTCCTAGCGGGAGGTTTGAGCAGTTCTTC. Protein sequence: CSAIPSGRFEQFF.

This clonotype was seen at least ten times. This chain links TRBV7-2 with TRBJ2-2; D is ambiguous. The CDR3 spans 16 residues. CDR1 and CDR2 from the germline V gene are SGHTA and FQGNSA. Between the trimmed V and J ends, which lost 1 base and 1 base, there was a span of 10 bases. The CDR3 DNA reads TGTGCCAGCAGCTTAGGGGCAGGCCTGAACACCGGGGAGCTGTTTTTT. This codes for CASSLGAGLNTGELFF.

This clonotype was seen repeatedly, ten times or more. J is TRBJ2-5 and V is TRBV20-1; a weak D match, TRBD2 (6 bases). Germline V CDR1 and CDR2: DFQATT, SNEGSKA (reference sequence). The CDR3 sequence is 15 residues long. The V gene lost 7 bases and the J gene lost 2 bases, with 20 bases spanning the gap. CDR3 protein: CSVFAPGRGQETQYF. In DNA form, the CDR3 reads TGCAGTGTTTTTGCGCCGGGGCGGGGACAAGAGACCCAGTACTTC.

The V gene is TRBV15, the J gene TRBJ2-7, with TRBD1 matching over 7 bases. This CDR3 is built from 17 residues. Germline CDR1 reads LNHNV; CDR2 reads YYDKDF (reference sequence). Trimming at V came to 0 bases and at J to 2 bases, leaving 10 bases not matched to a gene. The CDR3: CATSRDFGTANPYEQYF. CDR3 in DNA: TGTGCCACCAGCAGAGATTTCGGGACAGCAAACCCCTACGAGCAGTACTTC.

Many counts were recorded for this clonotype. CDR3 amino acids: CASSLAAGLAYEQYF. The CDR3 DNA reads as TGTGCCAGCAGCTTAGCCGCGGGACTAGCCTACGAGCAGTACTTC. V is TRBV7-8 and J is TRBJ2-7; 8 bases map to TRBD2. V shed 0 bases, J shed 2 bases, and the junction held 3 bases outside the gene matches. Germline V gene data show CDR1 as SGHVS and CDR2 as FQNEAQ. The CDR3 totals 15 residues.

This clonotype was seen at least ten times. The chain combines TRBV7-2 with TRBJ1-2, with D unresolved. The length of the CDR3 is 15 residues. Trimming took 1 base from V and 5 from J, leaving 14 bases between them. The V gene's germline CDR1 is SGHTA and CDR2 FQGNSA. The DNA of the CDR3 is TGTGCCAGCAGCTTAGAAGAGGGAAGGGATTATGGCTACACCTTC. Translating it yields CASSLEEGRDYGYTF.

The V gene is TRBV6-2 or TRBV6-3, the J gene TRBJ1-5, with D unresolved. V was trimmed by 5 bases and J by 0 bases, leaving 8 bases between them. CDR1 and CDR2 from the germline V gene are MNHEY and SVGEGT. CDR3 length equals 14 residues. The CDR3 DNA is TGTGCCAGCAGTCTCACAGATAGCAATCAGCCCCAGCATTTT. This sequence encodes CASSLTDSNQPQHF.

V usage is TRBV15 and J usage is TRBJ2-7, with a weak D call TRBD1 (5 bases). The CDR3 has 15 residues. CDR1 and CDR2 (germline): LNHNV, YYDKDF (reference sequence). Trimming pared 0 bases from V and 2 bases from J, leaving 11 bases between. DNA for the CDR3: TGTGCCACCAGCAGAGAAAGAGTAGGGGCCTACGAGCAGTACTTC. Protein product: CATSRERVGAYEQYF.

This clonotype was observed many times. The V and J genes are TRBV5-1 and TRBJ2-1; a possible D gene is TRBD2 (6 bases). Germline V gene sequence: CDR1 SGHRS, CDR2 YFSETQ. Between the trimmed V and J ends, which lost 2 bases and 2 bases, there was a span of 8 bases. The CDR3 extends over 14 amino acids. The CDR3 is CASSLGGAYNEQFF. The CDR3 DNA reads as TGCGCCAGCAGCTTAGGCGGGGCCTACAATGAGCAGTTCTTC.

This clonotype was seen many times. V usage is TRBV3-1 and J usage is TRBJ2-7; no reliable D call. CDR3 size: 11 residues. V lost 3 bases, J lost 3 bases, and 3 bases lay in between. CDR1 and CDR2 (germline): LGHDT, YNNKEL (reference sequence). In nucleotides, the CDR3 is TGTGCCAGCAGCCAGGTCTACGAGCAGTACTTC. Amino acids: CASSQVYEQYF.

This clonotype appeared many times. The chain links TRBV5-5 to TRBJ2-3; tentatively, D is TRBD2 (6 bases). CDR1 and CDR2 from the germline V gene are SGHKS and YYEKEE (reference sequence). This CDR3 has 14 residues. V lost 10 bases, J lost 0 bases, and 15 bases lay in between. CDR3 residues: CASRGLTSTDTQYF. CDR3 in DNA: TGTGCCTCCCGGGGACTGACTAGCACAGATACGCAGTATTTT.

This clonotype appeared many times. The gene calls are TRBV29-1 and TRBJ2-6; 7 bases line up with TRBD2. CDR3 length equals 17 residues. Germline CDR1 reads SQVTM; CDR2 reads ANQGSEA. V trimming: 2 bases; J trimming: 0 bases; junction bases outside the gene matches: 7. Here the CDR3 DNA reads TGCAGCGTTGAAAGCGTTGGCGGGGGCTCTGGGGCCAACGTCCTGACTTTC. It codes for CSVESVGGGSGANVLTF.

At least ten counts were recorded for this clonotype. The genes are TRBV5-1 and TRBJ2-1; weak D call: TRBD1 (6 bases). Germline V gives CDR1 SGHRS, CDR2 YFSETQ. V was pared by 4 bases and J by 8 bases, with 16 bases between. This CDR3 contains 14 residues. CDR3 loop: CASSAQGVNDEQFF. The CDR3 nucleotides are TGCGCCAGCAGCGCACAGGGTGTTAATGATGAGCAGTTCTTC. The full variable domain, with the rest looked up from reference TRBV5-1 and TRBJ2-1, is KAGVTQTPRYLIKTRGQQVTLSCSPISGHRSVSWYQQTPGQGLQFLFEYFSETQRNKGNFPGRFSGRQFSNSRSEMNVSTLELGDSALYLCASSAQGVNDEQFFGPGTRLTVL.